This T cell receptor (beta chain) comes out of a study of blood T cell repertoires in COVID-19. Across the whole study: PBMCs, B-cell-depleted T cells, or T cells provided the cDNA or gDNA that made up the material.

TCRdb keeps only in-frame clones here, not all; method: immunoSEQ multiplex PCR. The sample lists under 200,000 clones; approximately 82% were seen once. Germline lookup yields CDR1 SGDLS and CDR2 YYNGEE. V was cut by 4 bases and J by 4 bases, with 14 bases left in between. The CDR3 runs to 15 residues. The sequence came from a woman in her seventies who had recovered from COVID-19. Sample: peripheral blood. The chain carries TRBV9 and TRBJ1-4; a possible D gene is TRBD1 (5 bases). The CDR3 DNA sequence: TGTGCCAGCAGCCCCCGGGAGGGGAGTAATGAAAAACTGTTTTTT. Protein: CASSPREGSNEKLFF.